This TCR beta chain was found in a study of blood T cell repertoires in COVID-19. For the study at large: Spain, Italy and the United States supplied samples that represented acute and convalescent COVID-19. From T cells, B-cell-depleted T cells, or PBMCs came the material, which was cDNA or gDNA.

In germline, CDR1 is LGHNA, CDR2 YNFKEQ. There are 16 residues in the CDR3. V lost 2 bases and J lost 2, with 15 bases in between. In this sample, this clone turned up once. During active infection, Seattle patients enrolled and were then monitored through disease. In the source study's methods: Amplifying reference gene primers gave estimates of nucleated cell counts. The protocol was immunoSEQ multiplex PCR, while the TCRdb copy is restricted to in-frame clones and leaves out a portion. Clone size and V and J calls were adopted from that table, with D and trimming inferred from the DNA. The sample shows more than 200,000 clones, 80% to 90% of them seen only once.

The specimen sequenced was peripheral blood. This sequence was found in a woman of 80 years or more with COVID-19, enrolled during active disease. The rearrangement uses TRBV4-2 and TRBJ1-1, with D tentatively TRBD1 (6 bases). CDR3 sequence reads: CASSQNSQGPNTEAFF. The CDR3 region has the DNA TGTGCCAGCAGCCAAAATTCTCAGGGGCCAAACACTGAAGCTTTCTTT.